The next 6 T cell receptor beta chains were all read from a single sample in a study of shared clonotypes between healthy human individuals. The repertoire was sequenced with immunoSEQ multiplex PCR; TCRdb's copy has only in-frame clones and lacks some. The sample contains roughly 1.4 million clones, around 98.5% of which appear only once. The sequencing input was naive CD4+ T cells sorted from blood. Specified subset: CD45RA+ positively selected. Source of these receptors: a young man in good health.

The chain couples TRBV15 to TRBJ2-4; D not resolved. V shed 4 bases and J shed 4 bases, with 5 bases lying between them. There are 12 residues in the CDR3. Germline values: CDR1 LNHNV, CDR2 YYDKDF (reference sequence). The CDR3 protein is CATSTTKNIQYF. The DNA for the CDR3 is TGTGCCACCAGCACCACGAAAAACATTCAGTACTTC. Full variable domain (rest looked up from reference TRBV15 and TRBJ2-4): DAMVIQNPRYQVTQFGKPVTLSCSQTLNHNVMYWYQQKSSQAPKLLFHYYDKDFNNEADTPDNFQSRRPNTSFCFLDIRSPGLGDTAMYLCATSTTKNIQYFGAGTRLSVL.

This clone was observed a single time. J is TRBJ2-6 and V is TRBV9, with a tentative D call TRBD1 (7 bases). The CDR3 length is 20 residues. Trimming removed 0 bases at V and 2 bases at J, with 21 bases between. CDR1 SGDLS and CDR2 YYNGEE come from the germline V gene. The CDR3 reads CASSVEPRTGAGTGANVLTF. The CDR3, as DNA: TGTGCCAGCAGCGTAGAGCCCCGCACAGGGGCGGGGACTGGGGCCAACGTCCTGACTTTC.

J is TRBJ2-7 and V is TRBV15; D gene uncertain. V lost 1 base, J lost 2 bases, and 9 bases lay in between. Per the germline V gene, CDR1 is LNHNV and CDR2 is YYDKDF (reference sequence). The CDR3 covers 14 residues. The CDR3 reads CATSRAKGTYEQYF. The DNA for the CDR3 is TGTGCCACCAGCAGAGCCAAGGGCACCTACGAGCAGTACTTC.

V and J are TRBV6-5 and TRBJ2-1, with 8 positions matching TRBD2. V was pared by 7 bases and J by 8 bases, with 10 bases of the junction left unmatched. In germline, CDR1 is MNHEY, CDR2 SVGAGI. This CDR3 contains 14 residues. In nucleotides, the CDR3 is TGTGCCAGCAAGCGGAGCGGGAGTTTCGATGAGCAGTTCTTC. Protein: CASKRSGSFDEQFF.

The rearrangement uses TRBV7-3 and TRBJ2-1, with D unclear. The germline V gene has CDR1 SGHTA and CDR2 FQGTGA. The CDR3 covers 15 residues. The V end lost 1 base, the J end lost 7 bases, and 14 bases lay between the germline ends. The chain's CDR3 is CASSLKDEWGNEQFF. Here the CDR3 DNA reads TGTGCCAGCAGCTTAAAAGACGAGTGGGGAAATGAGCAGTTCTTC.

The rearrangement uses TRBV18 and TRBJ1-5; D is ambiguous. V gave up 3 bases and J gave up 0 bases, with 6 bases separating them. The CDR3 totals 14 residues. Germline V gene data show CDR1 as KGHSH and CDR2 as LQKENI. The CDR3 bases are TGTGCCAGCTCACCCAGTTATAGCAATCAGCCCCAGCATTTT. Translated: CASSPSYSNQPQHF.